A single sample is the source of the 28 T cell receptor beta chains below, sequenced in a study of shared clonotypes between healthy human individuals. Naivety among CD8 cells was defined by CD45RO negativity and positive CCR7 selection, thereby excluding terminally differentiated effector memory CD45RA+ cells. The protocol was immunoSEQ multiplex PCR, while the TCRdb copy is restricted to in-frame clones and leaves out a portion. This sample yields about 750,000 clones, of which 80% to 95% are seen a single time; under 30% belongs to the top ten. Material: naive CD8+ T cells sorted from blood. These receptors were collected from a man aged 25 to 40 in good health.

The rearrangement uses TRBV2 and TRBJ1-1; 8 nucleotides align to TRBD1. This CDR3 has 14 amino acids. The J segment lost 7 bases and the V segment lost 4 bases, leaving 8 bases of the junction unmatched. Per the germline V gene, CDR1 is SNHLY and CDR2 is FYNNEI. Here the CDR3 DNA reads TGTGCCAGCAGTGTTGACAGGGGATGGGGTGAAGCTTTCTTT. Residues: CASSVDRGWGEAFF.

The V gene is TRBV5-5, the J gene TRBJ2-7; D may be TRBD1 (5 bases). The V gene's germline CDR1 is SGHKS and CDR2 YYEKEE (reference sequence). V was trimmed by 5 bases and J by 2 bases, leaving 14 bases between them. The CDR3 runs 14 residues. CDR3 in amino acids: CASSLQESTYEQYF. For the CDR3, the DNA is TGTGCCAGCAGTTTACAGGAGAGCACCTACGAGCAGTACTTC.

The chain carries TRBV7-9 and TRBJ2-7; the match to TRBD2 covers 8 bases. V was clipped by 2 bases and J by 3 bases; unmatched bases: 6. Germline V gene lookup returns CDR1 SEHNR and CDR2 FQNEAQ (reference sequence). CDR3 size: 15 residues. CDR3 residues: CASSLKASGLYEQYF. CDR3 coding DNA: TGTGCCAGCAGCTTAAAGGCTAGCGGGCTCTACGAGCAGTACTTC.

This chain joins TRBV13 and TRBJ2-5; TRBD1 matches 8 bases. Germline V CDR1 and CDR2: PRHDT, FYEKMQ (reference sequence). The CDR3 is 15 residues long. V lost 6 bases and J lost 4; bases outside the gene matches: 10. The DNA for the CDR3 is TGTGCCAGCAGTGATGGACAGGGTGATTTAGAGACCCAGTACTTC. Protein: CASSDGQGDLETQYF.

This sequence joins TRBV9 and TRBJ2-4; D is ambiguous. The CDR3 length is 11 residues. In germline, CDR1 is SGDLS, CDR2 YYNGEE. Trimming left V 4 bases short and J 8 bases short, with 7 bases between. CDR3 DNA sequence: TGTGCCAGCAGCTCAGGATACATTCAGTACTTC. Protein: CASSSGYIQYF.

This clone was seen only once. Germline is not matched at one junction end, which may reflect a read error. V usage is TRBV7-9 and J usage is TRBJ2-5, with D hard to call. Germline CDR1 and CDR2: SEHNR and FQNEAQ (reference sequence). The CDR3 consists of 9 residues. CDR3 amino acids: CASISQEHF. The CDR3 bases are TGTGCCAGCATCTCTCAAGAACACTTC.

This chain joins TRBV5-1 and TRBJ2-7; D is undetermined. Germline V gene data show CDR1 as SGHRS and CDR2 as YFSETQ. V was pared by 3 bases and J by 3 bases, with 10 bases between. This CDR3 comprises 13 residues. CDR3 bases: TGCGCCAGCAGCTCCGGACCCGTCTACGAGCAGTACTTC. Protein sequence: CASSSGPVYEQYF.

The chain is built from TRBV7-8 and TRBJ2-3, with TRBD1 matching 9 bases. The V gene end was trimmed by 3 bases and the J gene end by 0 bases; junction bases not matched to a gene: 4. The germline V gene has CDR1 SGHVS and CDR2 FQNEAQ. This CDR3 has 16 amino acids. CDR3 nucleotides: TGTGCCAGCAGCTTCCGGACAGGGGCTAGCACAGATACGCAGTATTTT. It is translated as CASSFRTGASTDTQYF.

The J gene is TRBJ2-1, the V gene TRBV6-5; possible D gene TRBD2, 6 bases. Per germline, CDR1 MNHEY and CDR2 SVGAGI. Trimming stripped 7 bases from V and 8 bases from J, with 9 bases between. The CDR3 is 11 amino acids. This chain's CDR3 is CASKERDEQFF. The CDR3 nucleotides read TGTGCCAGCAAAGAGCGGGATGAGCAGTTCTTC.

The chain joins TRBV18 to TRBJ2-5; D possibly corresponds to TRBD1 (5 bases). Trimming removed 8 bases at V and 5 bases at J, with 21 bases between. CDR3 size: 15 residues. Germline V gene data show CDR1 as KGHSH and CDR2 as LQKENI. DNA of the CDR3: TGTGCCAGCGCTTCTGGAAGGGGCGCCGCCGAGACCCAGTACTTC. This encodes CASASGRGAAETQYF.

The chain employs TRBV5-8 and TRBJ2-4; D possibly uses TRBD1 or TRBD2 (5 bases each). Looked up from germline, CDR1 is SGHTS and CDR2 is YDEGEE. V shed 4 bases and J shed 3 bases, with 20 bases lying between them. This CDR3 is built from 17 residues. The CDR3 DNA is TGTGCCAGCAGCCCCGTCGTGGGGGTCTCGGGCAAAAACATTCAGTACTTC. It translates to CASSPVVGVSGKNIQYF.

The chain recombines TRBV28 with TRBJ2-7; D remains unclear. This CDR3 is built from 15 residues. CDR1 and CDR2 (germline): MDHEN, SYDVKM. V shed 4 bases and J shed 1 base, with 14 bases lying between them. CDR3 bases: TGTGCCAGCAGTTCCCCTTCCTGGGGTTCCTACGAGCAGTACTTC. Residues: CASSSPSWGSYEQYF.

The gene calls are TRBV23-1 and TRBJ2-2, with 7 bases identical to TRBD1. TRBV23-1 is given ORF status, its function remaining uncertain. Losses at the gene ends were 2 bases for V and 5 bases for J; bases not matched to a gene: 17. CDR3 length equals 19 residues. CDR3 protein: CASSQPGGKLVVRTGELFF. The CDR3 coding sequence is TGCGCCAGCAGTCAACCAGGGGGTAAACTAGTCGTGCGGACCGGGGAGCTGTTTTTT.

The chain uses TRBV27 and TRBJ2-7; unclear D gene. CDR1 MNHEY and CDR2 SMNVEV come from the germline V gene (reference sequence). Trimming took off 4 bases at V and 3 bases at J, with 10 bases between the two ends. There are 13 residues in the CDR3. CDR3 sequence (DNA): TGTGCCAGCAGTTGGGGTGCGGTCTACGAGCAGTACTTC. This translates into CASSWGAVYEQYF.

Details on this clone: Sequence at one end of the junction differs from germline and may be a read error. The gene calls are TRBV7-9 and TRBJ2-4, with a tentative D call TRBD2 (5 bases). There are 15 residues in the CDR3. Germline loops: CDR1 SEHNR, CDR2 FQNEAQ (reference sequence). The CDR3 is CASSQGRGSGNIQYF. DNA for the CDR3: TGCGCCAGCAGCCAAGGAAGAGGGAGCGGTAACATTCAGTACTTC.

The V call is TRBV5-4, the J call TRBJ2-7, with D uncertain. V lost 4 bases to trimming and J lost 5 bases, with 16 bases between them. Germline CDR1 SGHNT, CDR2 YYREEE (reference sequence). The length of the CDR3 is 14 residues. In nucleotides, the CDR3 is TGTGCCAGCAGCCTTATTTCCAGCCGCCACGAGCAGTACTTC. It yields the protein CASSLISSRHEQYF.

This chain uses TRBV2 with TRBJ1-5; D call uncertain. CDR1 and CDR2 from the germline V gene are SNHLY and FYNNEI. The CDR3 contains 12 residues. Deletions cut 8 bases from V and 10 bases from J, with 15 bases between. The CDR3 loop reads CASAFGWQPQHF. The CDR3 DNA reads TGTGCCAGCGCTTTCGGGTGGCAACCCCAGCATTTT.

The chain combines TRBV4-1 with TRBJ2-7; no definite D call. With 1 base removed from V and 5 bases from J, the gap between germline ends came to 15 bases. Germline loops: CDR1 MGHRA, CDR2 YSYEKL. CDR3 length: 15 residues. This chain's CDR3 is CASSQVPRSGDEQYF. The CDR3 DNA follows: TGCGCCAGCAGCCAAGTTCCCAGGAGTGGAGACGAGCAGTACTTC.

This rearrangement joins TRBV7-9 to TRBJ1-5; the D is unclear. Between the trimmed V and J ends, which lost 5 bases and 8 bases, there was a span of 16 bases. This CDR3 comprises 14 residues. Germline V gene lookup returns CDR1 SEHNR and CDR2 FQNEAQ (reference sequence). The CDR3 DNA is TGTGCCAGCAGCCCAGAGGGTTTTGGGAAGCCCCAGCATTTT. Encoded protein: CASSPEGFGKPQHF.

Only a few counts were recorded for this clone. This sequence joins TRBV10-1 and TRBJ2-7; D unclear. Germline-derived CDR1 and CDR2 are WNHNN and SYGVQD (reference sequence). Trimming took off 0 bases at V and 1 base at J, with 7 bases between the two ends. The CDR3 runs 14 residues. In DNA, the CDR3 is TGCGCCAGCAGTGAGTCCCCAGGATCCTACGAGCAGTACTTC. This sequence encodes CASSESPGSYEQYF.

The chain recombines TRBV5-4 with TRBJ1-4, with 9 bases aligning to TRBD1. There are 17 residues in the CDR3. V shed 0 bases and J 5 bases; nucleotides not matched to a gene: 8. In germline, CDR1 is SGHNT, CDR2 YYREEE (reference sequence). CDR3 sequence: CASSLAGQGVENEKLFF. CDR3 DNA sequence: TGTGCCAGCAGCTTGGCGGGACAGGGCGTTGAGAATGAAAAACTGTTTTTT.

The V and J genes are TRBV27 and TRBJ2-7; 7 nucleotides agree with TRBD2. This CDR3 region has 15 residues. The germline CDR1 and CDR2 sequences are MNHEY and SMNVEV (reference sequence). V gave up 6 bases and J gave up 4 bases; unmatched junction bases: 12. The CDR3 bases are TGTGCCAGCAGGGGAAGGGGAGGGGTTTATTACGAGCAGTACTTC. Residues: CASRGRGGVYYEQYF.

The rearrangement links TRBV15 to TRBJ2-5, with 9 bases fitting TRBD2. Per the germline V gene, CDR1 is LNHNV and CDR2 is YYDKDF (reference sequence). The J segment lost 5 bases and the V segment lost 5 bases, leaving 9 bases of the junction unmatched. The CDR3 runs 15 residues. The CDR3 loop reads CATSSLAGVWETQYF. CDR3 sequence (DNA): TGTGCCACCAGCTCTTTAGCGGGAGTTTGGGAGACCCAGTACTTC.

Remarks on this clone: One junction end does not reproduce the germline sequence, and a read error may be involved. The J gene is TRBJ2-7, the V gene TRBV2; tentatively, D is TRBD1 or TRBD2 (5 bases each). Germline CDR1 is SNHLY and CDR2 is FYNNEI. This CDR3 comprises 14 residues. The CDR3 spells CASSPGPNSDEQYF. The CDR3 DNA is TGTGCCAGCAGTCCGGGACCGAACTCCGACGAGCAGTACTTC.

The V call is TRBV15, the J call TRBJ2-7, with 7 bases lining up with TRBD1. V lost 3 bases to trimming and J lost 7 bases; unmatched junction nucleotides: 18. Germline CDR1 LNHNV, CDR2 YYDKDF (reference sequence). CDR3 size: 17 residues. CDR3 sequence reads: CATSSPLNRGPPPEQYF. Here the CDR3 DNA reads TGTGCCACCAGCAGCCCCCTTAACAGGGGTCCGCCCCCGGAGCAGTACTTC.

This chain uses TRBV5-1 with TRBJ2-6; TRBD2 matches 7 bases. This CDR3 spans 16 amino acids. CDR1 and CDR2 from the germline V gene are SGHRS and YFSETQ. V was pared by 4 bases and J by 0 bases, with 4 bases of the junction left unmatched. The CDR3 coding sequence is TGCGCCAGCAGCCTAGCGGTAAACTCTGGGGCCAACGTCCTGACTTTC. Translating it yields CASSLAVNSGANVLTF.

This chain connects TRBV4-2 to TRBJ2-7; D assignment may be TRBD1 or TRBD2 (7 bases each). The CDR3 extends over 18 amino acids. Germline CDR1 is LGHNA and CDR2 is YNFKEQ. Trimming left V 4 bases short and J 2 bases short, with 24 bases between. The DNA for the CDR3 is TGTGCCAGCAGCCCCAGGGGGGTTAGCGGGCGAAACCCCTACGAGCAGTACTTC. It yields the protein CASSPRGVSGRNPYEQYF.

This clone showed up just once. The genes are TRBV9 and TRBJ2-1; perhaps TRBD2 as D (5 bases). V shed 4 bases and J shed 5 bases, with 13 bases lying between them. The CDR3 has 14 amino acids. In germline, CDR1 is SGDLS, CDR2 YYNGEE. The CDR3 sequence: CASSLTQADNEQFF. In nucleotides, the CDR3 is TGTGCCAGCAGCCTGACCCAAGCGGACAATGAGCAGTTCTTC.